This TCR beta chain appears in the sequencing data of a study of cytomegalovirus exposure and HLA in healthy donors. 60 Vbeta and 13 Jbeta primers were used in PCR. Sequencing was performed with immunoSEQ multiplex PCR; in TCRdb, only in-frame clones are kept and a portion is missing. This sample carries 210,000 or so clones, over 75% of them seen once, and the ten largest clones take over 1%. About this clone: Its antigen is currently unknown.

The V gene lost 5 bases and the J gene lost 7 bases, with 9 bases spanning the gap. Germline V gives CDR1 DFQATT, CDR2 SNEGSKA (reference sequence). This CDR3 has 10 residues. Study observations and caveats: Productive status was seen about 87% or about 30% of the time for most TCR beta V segments in an earlier analysis. TCR beta sequences reportedly predicted most subjects' HLA-A and HLA-B alleles accurately.

The sequencing sample was made of PBMCs. J is TRBJ2-7 and V is TRBV20-1, with D hard to call. The sequence came from a human donor in good health. The CDR3 spells CSAGPVEQYF. CDR3 nucleotide sequence: TGCAGTGCTGGCCCCGTAGAGCAGTACTTC.